A single sample gave rise to the 21 T cell receptor beta chains below, sequenced in a study of OX40 agonist ivuxolimab in advanced cancers. Preparation of the library involved the immunoSEQ multiplex PCR assay. Imported from immuneACCESS, the table was reduced by TCRdb to in-frame sequences with V and J called. These copies leave out some clones; in studies compared against another copy, an unresolved V gene accounts for under half, and the cause of the remainder is not known. This sample is represented by 75,000 to 90,000 clones; less than 95% of them were singletons. The ten top clones hold 8.4% of the sample. The material was CD4+ or CD8+ T cells sorted from blood, obtained in a trial of the OX40 agonist ivuxolimab. The receptors derive from an adult with an advanced solid tumor such as melanoma, head and neck, liver or kidney cancer.

V gene TRBV29-1 combines with J gene TRBJ2-1; TRBD2 matches 12 bases. Germline V gene lookup returns CDR1 SQVTM and CDR2 ANQGSEA. V was pared by 4 bases and J by 6 bases, with 4 bases of the junction left unmatched. The CDR3 loop spans 14 amino acids. The CDR3 here is CSVGGLAGLNEQFF. The CDR3 DNA reads as TGCAGCGTTGGGGGACTAGCGGGTCTCAATGAGCAGTTCTTC.

The gene calls are TRBV5-1 and TRBJ2-3; 13 bases align to TRBD2. This CDR3 has 17 amino acids. The trim removed 4 bases at V and 5 bases at J, leaving 10 bases unmatched. Germline V lookup: CDR1 SGHRS, CDR2 YFSETQ. The CDR3 coding sequence is TGCGCCAGCAGCCCCCGACTAGCGGGAGGTCCGGTAGATACGCAGTATTTT. This sequence encodes CASSPRLAGGPVDTQYF.

The chain couples TRBV5-6 to TRBJ2-3, with a tentative D call TRBD2 (7 bases). This CDR3 comprises 17 residues. V was shortened by 4 bases and J by 2 bases, with 20 bases between the two germline ends. Germline V gene lookup returns CDR1 SGHDT and CDR2 YYEEEE. The CDR3 loop reads CASSPEGGAYITDTQYF. The CDR3 DNA reads TGTGCCAGCAGCCCGGAGGGGGGGGCGTATATCACAGATACGCAGTATTTT.

This rearrangement joins TRBV28 to TRBJ2-5, with 7 bases matching TRBD1. The CDR3 runs to 18 residues. V trimming: 6 bases; J trimming: 4 bases; junction bases outside the gene matches: 20. Per germline, CDR1 MDHEN and CDR2 SYDVKM. The CDR3 spells CASRPTGKGVLDIETQYF. CDR3 nucleotide sequence: TGTGCCAGCAGACCGACAGGGAAGGGGGTCCTGGATATAGAGACCCAGTACTTC.

The chain is built from TRBV7-9 and TRBJ2-7, with no clear D. This CDR3 is 12 amino acids long. Germline assignment: CDR1 SEHNR and CDR2 FQNEAQ (reference sequence). Trimming pared 4 bases from V and 1 base from J, leaving 5 bases between. CDR3 DNA sequence: TGTGCCAGCAGCTCTGTTTCCTACGAGCAGTACTTC. It yields the protein CASSSVSYEQYF.

The chain links TRBV7-8 to TRBJ2-1, with D possibly matching TRBD1 (6 bases). This CDR3 contains 14 residues. The V gene's germline CDR1 is SGHVS and CDR2 FQNEAQ. The V and J ends lost 5 bases and 6 bases respectively, with 14 bases between them. The CDR3 bases are TGTGCCAGCAGCGACAGGAGAATTACCAATGAGCAGTTCTTC. Translation gives CASSDRRITNEQFF.

This chain connects TRBV5-8 to TRBJ1-3, with 7 bases lining up with TRBD1. CDR3 length equals 16 residues. J gave up 0 bases and V 5 bases, and 8 bases lay outside the gene matches. The germline V gene encodes CDR1 SGHTS and CDR2 YDEGEE. The chain's CDR3 is CASRRGTVLSGNTIYF. In DNA form, the CDR3 reads TGTGCCAGCAGAAGAGGGACAGTTCTCTCTGGAAACACCATATATTTT.

This clone was seen only a few times. The same CDR3 arises from other DNA sequences in this sample as well. This chain links TRBV9 with TRBJ1-1; D ambiguous. Trimming removed 2 bases at V and 5 bases at J, with 10 bases between. Looked up from germline, CDR1 is SGDLS and CDR2 is YYNGEE. The CDR3 runs to 13 residues. CDR3 in amino acids: CASSVGGRTEAFF. DNA of the CDR3: TGTGCCAGCAGCGTGGGTGGGAGGACTGAAGCTTTCTTT.

The chain links TRBV27 to TRBJ2-7, with D hard to call. Trimming removed 6 bases at V and 4 bases at J, with 16 bases between. The CDR3 is 14 amino acids. The germline V gene has CDR1 MNHEY and CDR2 SMNVEV (reference sequence). The CDR3 coding sequence is TGTGCCAGCAGGTCAAGCCCTCGAGCGTACGAGCAGTACGTC. It is translated as CASRSSPRAYEQYV.

The gene calls are TRBV30 and TRBJ1-1; TRBD1 might be the D (5 bases). The length of the CDR3 is 14 residues. Germline values: CDR1 GTSNPN, CDR2 SVGIG (reference sequence). V was pared by 6 bases and J by 1 base, with 15 bases between. The CDR3: CACDSEPKNTEAFF. CDR3 in DNA: TGTGCCTGCGACAGCGAGCCTAAGAACACTGAAGCTTTCTTT.

The chain carries TRBV7-8 and TRBJ2-3, with D uncertain. Germline values: CDR1 SGHVS, CDR2 FQNEAQ. V was clipped by 4 bases and J by 2 bases, with 13 bases between them. The CDR3 length is 15 residues. The CDR3 DNA reads as TGTGCCAGCAGCTGGGTCCAAGGTGACACAGATACGCAGTATTTT. It yields the protein CASSWVQGDTDTQYF. Complete variable domain (other parts from reference TRBV7-8 and TRBJ2-3): GAGVSQSPRYKVAKRGQDVALRCDPISGHVSLFWYQQALGQGPEFLTYFQNEAQLDKSGLPSDRFFAERPEGSVSTLKIQRTQQEDSAVYLCASSWVQGDTDTQYFGPGTRLTVL.

CDR3 sequence (DNA): TGTGCCTGGACAGGGGTCGGAAACACCATATATTTT. It encodes CAWTGVGNTIYF. This chain connects TRBV30 to TRBJ1-3; tentatively, D is TRBD1 (6 bases). CDR1 and CDR2 from the germline V gene are GTSNPN and SVGIG (reference sequence). V was clipped by 4 bases and J by 4 bases, with 8 bases between them. This CDR3 is 12 amino acids long.

V and J are TRBV21-1 and TRBJ1-3. TRBV21-1 is described as a pseudogene. The CDR3 is 10 amino acids. CDR3 DNA sequence: TGTGCCAGCAGCGGAAACACCATATATTTT. It encodes CASSGNTIYF.

In nucleotides, the CDR3 is TGTGCCAGCAGCCCTCTCGCCAGCGAGTTGACGAGTGAGCAGTTCTTC. Translation gives CASSPLASELTSEQFF. The chain is built from TRBV28 and TRBJ2-1; D unclear. V was cut by 6 bases and J by 9 bases, with 24 bases left in between. Germline loops: CDR1 MDHEN, CDR2 SYDVKM. The CDR3 runs to 16 residues.

The rearrangement links TRBV13 to TRBJ1-2, with 10 nucleotides matching TRBD1. The V segment lost 5 bases and the J segment 7 bases; nucleotides outside the gene matches: 10. The CDR3 covers 15 residues. Germline values: CDR1 PRHDT, CDR2 FYEKMQ (reference sequence). The CDR3 DNA sequence: TGTGCCAGCAGCACCGGGACAGGGGTTTTAGGTGGCTACACCTTC. It is translated as CASSTGTGVLGGYTF.

The sample holds a few counts of this clone. The chain is built from TRBV7-9 and TRBJ1-1; no reliable D call. This CDR3 spans 12 amino acids. Trimming removed 1 base from V and 8 bases from J, with 8 bases in between. The V gene's germline CDR1 is SEHNR and CDR2 FQNEAQ (reference sequence). CDR3 DNA sequence: TGTGCCAGCAGCTTAGGGAGGGCCGAAGCTTTCTTT. Its protein product is CASSLGRAEAFF.

V usage is TRBV6-6 and J usage is TRBJ2-3, with D possibly TRBD2 on 7 matching bases. Germline V gives CDR1 MNHNY, CDR2 SVGAGI (reference sequence). V shed 7 bases and J shed 5 bases, with 19 bases lying between them. CDR3 length: 15 amino acids. Here the CDR3 reads CASTARAGAGDTQYF. CDR3 DNA: TGTGCCAGCACCGCGAGGGCGGGGGCGGGAGATACGCAGTATTTT.

The chain joins TRBV7-2 to TRBJ1-1; D is unclear. The germline V and J ends were trimmed by 4 bases and 8 bases, with 11 bases remaining between them. The V gene's germline CDR1 is SGHTA and CDR2 FQGNSA. This CDR3 has 12 residues. CDR3 residues: CASSSGGFEAFF. The CDR3, as DNA: TGTGCCAGCAGCTCAGGTGGTTTCGAAGCTTTCTTT.

This clone occurred once. V and J are TRBV27 and TRBJ2-1, with a possible D match to TRBD2 (6 bases). Trimming left V 7 bases short and J 0 bases short, with 16 bases between. CDR1 MNHEY and CDR2 SMNVEV come from the germline V gene (reference sequence). CDR3 length: 16 residues. CDR3: CASNKGRSPSYNEQFF. CDR3 bases: TGTGCCAGCAATAAGGGGAGGTCCCCCTCCTACAATGAGCAGTTCTTC.

This chain links TRBV6-5 with TRBJ2-7; D is tentatively TRBD1 or TRBD2 (5 bases each). From germline, CDR1 is MNHEY and CDR2 SVGAGI. The CDR3 consists of 13 residues. V was cut by 2 bases and J by 6 bases, with 11 bases left in between. In DNA, the CDR3 is TGTGCCAGCAGTTACGGGACCGCGTTCGAGCAGTACTTC. Translating gives CASSYGTAFEQYF.

This chain connects TRBV28 to TRBJ1-6, with D possibly being TRBD1 (5 bases). V lost 11 bases, J lost 0 bases, and 17 bases lay in between. The CDR3 has 16 amino acids. Germline V gives CDR1 MDHEN, CDR2 SYDVKM. The CDR3 DNA reads TGTGCCTCCTCCGGGACGGGAAACTCCTATAATTCACCCCTCCACTTT. Protein: CASSGTGNSYNSPLHF.